This T cell receptor (beta chain) came from a study of glioma-infiltrating T cells after dendritic cell vaccination. On the study more broadly: Patients had newly diagnosed or recurrent glioblastoma and received dendritic cell vaccines.

The table lists this clone with a count of one. The antigen is unknown. V dropped 4 bases and J dropped 4; count of bases not matched to a gene: 7. The CDR3 spans 17 residues. Fresh-frozen tumor tissue and more than two years of survival data were available for all. Clones were sequenced by immunoSEQ multiplex PCR, and TCRdb holds only the in-frame ones, with some missing. The repertoire holds about 87,000 clones, with over 85% as singletons. Study-wide findings and caveats: Higher pretreatment TIL content predicted longer progression-free time and survival. No direct clonality-survival link was found; a diverse polyclonal response may matter.

The sequence derives from a human donor with glioblastoma. This chain joins TRBV23-1 and TRBJ2-1; the match to TRBD2 covers 13 bases. TRBV23-1 is noted as an ORF with a role that remains uncertain. The sample consisted of blood, taken before dendritic cell vaccination. The CDR3 here is CASSPSRGLAGYNEQFF. The CDR3 region has the DNA TGCGCCAGCAGTCCCTCACGGGGACTAGCGGGATACAATGAGCAGTTCTTC.